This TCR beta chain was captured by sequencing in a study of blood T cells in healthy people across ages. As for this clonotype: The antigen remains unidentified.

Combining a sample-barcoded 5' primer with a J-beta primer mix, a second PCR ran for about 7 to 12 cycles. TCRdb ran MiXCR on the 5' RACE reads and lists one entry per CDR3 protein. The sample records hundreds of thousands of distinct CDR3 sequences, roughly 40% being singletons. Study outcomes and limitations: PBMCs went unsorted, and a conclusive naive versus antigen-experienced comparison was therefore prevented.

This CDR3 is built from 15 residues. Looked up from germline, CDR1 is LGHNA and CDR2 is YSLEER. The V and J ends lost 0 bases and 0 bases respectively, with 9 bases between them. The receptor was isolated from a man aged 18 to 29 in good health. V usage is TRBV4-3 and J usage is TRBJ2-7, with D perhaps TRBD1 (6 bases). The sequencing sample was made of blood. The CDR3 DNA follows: TGCGCCAGCAGCCAAGATGGGGGCAGCTCCTACGAGCAGTACTTC. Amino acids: CASSQDGGSSYEQYF.